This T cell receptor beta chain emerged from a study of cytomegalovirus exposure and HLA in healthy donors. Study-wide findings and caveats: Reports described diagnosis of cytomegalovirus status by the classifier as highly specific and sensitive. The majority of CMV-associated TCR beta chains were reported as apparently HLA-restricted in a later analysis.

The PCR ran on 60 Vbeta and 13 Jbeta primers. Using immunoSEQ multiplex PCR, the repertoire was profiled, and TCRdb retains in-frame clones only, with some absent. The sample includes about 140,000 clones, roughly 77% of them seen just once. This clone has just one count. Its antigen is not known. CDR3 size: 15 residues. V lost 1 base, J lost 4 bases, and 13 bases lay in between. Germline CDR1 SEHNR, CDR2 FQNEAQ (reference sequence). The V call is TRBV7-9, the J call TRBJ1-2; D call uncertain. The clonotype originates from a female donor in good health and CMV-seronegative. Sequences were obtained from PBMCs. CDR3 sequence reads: CASSLVRDSPYGYTF. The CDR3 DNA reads TGTGCCAGCAGCTTAGTTCGGGATTCCCCCTATGGCTACACCTTC.